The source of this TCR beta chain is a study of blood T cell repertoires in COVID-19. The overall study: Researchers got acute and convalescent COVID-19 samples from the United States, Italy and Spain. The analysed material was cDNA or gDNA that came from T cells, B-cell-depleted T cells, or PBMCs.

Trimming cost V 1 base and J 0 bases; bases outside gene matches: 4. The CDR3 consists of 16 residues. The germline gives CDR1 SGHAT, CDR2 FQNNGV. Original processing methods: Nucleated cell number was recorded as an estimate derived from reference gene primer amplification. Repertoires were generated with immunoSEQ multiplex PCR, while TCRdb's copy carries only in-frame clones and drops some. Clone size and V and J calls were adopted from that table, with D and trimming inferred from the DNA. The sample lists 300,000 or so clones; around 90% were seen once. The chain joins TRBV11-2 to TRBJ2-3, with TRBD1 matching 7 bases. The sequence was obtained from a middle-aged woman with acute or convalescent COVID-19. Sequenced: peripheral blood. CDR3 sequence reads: CASSLVWTGSTDTQYF. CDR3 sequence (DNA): TGTGCCAGCAGCTTAGTTTGGACAGGTAGCACAGATACGCAGTATTTT.